The entry below gives a single TCR beta chain sequence along with its context. The entry originates in a study of blood T cell repertoires in COVID-19. On the study more broadly: Both acute and convalescent COVID-19 samples were obtained from the United States, Italy and Spain.

Seattle participants joined during active infection and were tracked over time. Original handling: For nucleated cells, counts were estimated from reference gene primer amplification. Some clones are missing from TCRdb's copy, which holds only in-frame ones; the method was immunoSEQ multiplex PCR. V and J calls and clone size follow that table, whereas D and trimming were derived from the DNA. Of roughly 160,000 clones in the sample, roughly four fifths were seen once. Per germline, CDR1 LNHDA and CDR2 SQIVND (reference sequence). The CDR3 covers 14 residues. Trimming took 6 bases from V and 8 from J; bases not matched to a gene: 5.

Sample: peripheral blood. The source is a woman aged 80 or over with COVID-19, enrolled during active disease. V is TRBV19 and J is TRBJ2-1, with 12 bases fitting TRBD2. The CDR3 region has the DNA TGTGCCAGTAGCCGACTAGCGGGAGTGCATGAGCAGTTCTTC. Its protein is CASSRLAGVHEQFF. The full variable domain, rest sourced from reference TRBV19 and TRBJ2-1, is DGGITQSPKYLFRKEGQNVTLSCEQNLNHDAMYWYRQDPGQGLRLIYYSQIVNDFQKGDIAEGYSVSREKKESFPLTVTSAQKNPTAFYLCASSRLAGVHEQFFGPGTRLTVL.